This TCR beta chain appears in the sequencing data of a study of blood T cell repertoires in COVID-19. Overall study: In each case, the material was cDNA or gDNA derived from T cells, B-cell-depleted T cells, or PBMCs.

In the authors' methods: Amplification of reference gene primers provided the estimated nucleated cell counts. Assay: immunoSEQ multiplex PCR; the TCRdb copy retains only in-frame clones and omits some. V and J calls and clone size are those listed in that table; D and trimming were worked out from the DNA. The data contain under 250,000 clones, around nine tenths of them singletons. The clonotype comes from a woman aged 65 to 85 with active or convalescent COVID-19. Sequencing was carried out using peripheral blood.

In DNA form, the CDR3 reads TGTGCCAGCAGTTCCCTCGGACAGACCTACGAGCAGTACTTC. Residues: CASSSLGQTYEQYF. The rearrangement joins TRBV6-2 or TRBV6-3 to TRBJ2-7; a weak D match, TRBD1 (6 bases). Trimming removed 4 bases at V and 2 bases at J, with 12 bases between. This CDR3 has 14 amino acids. Germline CDR1 MNHEY, CDR2 SVGEGT.